These T cell receptor beta chains were read from a single sample in a study of blood T cell repertoires in COVID-19. The data were produced by immunoSEQ multiplex PCR, yet TCRdb's version contains in-frame clones alone and is incomplete. The sample carries about 170,000 clones, approximately 92% recorded once. Sequencing was performed on peripheral blood. Receptors originate from a woman in her 50s with acute or convalescent COVID-19. Both conserved end residues are part of each CDR3. Each record gives: D gene, J gene, V gene, clone size, CDR3 DNA, CDR3 protein. The D gene is left open where the match is weak. Where a row states a size, it is once, few, many or the class of an expanded clone; other rows omit it.

-	TRBJ1-2	TRBV19	-	TGTGCCAGTAGTATCCCCGGGTTCGGCTACACCTTC	CASSIPGFGYTF
TRBD1	TRBJ1-5	TRBV25-1	-	TGTGCCAGCGGCTCGAAGGGGGCCAATCAGCCCCAGCATTTT	CASGSKGANQPQHF
-	TRBJ2-7	TRBV28	few	TGTGCCAGCAGTCGAGACAGGAGCACCTACGAGCAGTACTTC	CASSRDRSTYEQYF
TRBD1	TRBJ1-3	TRBV11-2	-	TGTGCCAGCACCCTCGACAGGGGAAGCTCTGGAAACACCATATATTTT	CASTLDRGSSGNTIYF
-	TRBJ2-5	TRBV19	-	TGTGCCAGTAGTATCCGCTCCCCCGAAAACAACAGGGAAGAGACCCAGTACTTC	CASSIRSPENNREETQYF
TRBD2	TRBJ2-1	TRBV6-2/TRBV6-3	-	TGTGCCAGCAGTTACGCCCCTCCGGTCGAGCGGGAGTCAGGTGAGCAGTTCTTC	CASSYAPPVERESGEQFF
-	TRBJ1-1	TRBV7-7	-	TGTGCTAGCAGCTTAGTTCCCGGAGACACTGAAGCTTTCTTT	CASSLVPGDTEAFF
TRBD2	TRBJ2-2	TRBV19	once	TGTGCCAGTCATTTCAGCGGGAGCCACACCGGGGAGCTGTTTTTT	CASHFSGSHTGELFF
TRBD2	TRBJ2-7	TRBV5-1	-	TGCGCCAGCAGCACTGGGACTAGCTACGAGCAGTACTTC	CASSTGTSYEQYF
-	TRBJ2-2	TRBV10-3	few	TGTGCCATCAGTGAGTCAGGGGTCAGGGAGCTGTTTTTT	CAISESGVRELFF
-	TRBJ1-4	TRBV18	-	TGTGCCAGCTCACGGACAGCAACTAATGAAAAACTGTTTTTT	CASSRTATNEKLFF
TRBD2	TRBJ2-3	TRBV5-8	-	TGTGCCGGCCGGCAGCGGGAGACAGATACGCAGTATTTT	CAGRQRETDTQYF
-	TRBJ2-2	TRBV3-1/TRBV3-2	-	TGTGCCAGCAGCCAAGGTGGCGGTTCCGCTGAGCTGTTTTTT	CASSQGGGSAELFF
TRBD1	TRBJ1-1	TRBV5-8	-	TGTGCCAGCAGCTTGGCATCCCAGGGGGCGGTTGTTACTGAAGCTTTCTTT	CASSLASQGAVVTEAFF
TRBD1	TRBJ1-1	TRBV9	-	TGTGCCAGCAGCGTAGGACAGGGGGATGGCACTGAAGCTTTCTTT	CASSVGQGDGTEAFF
-	TRBJ2-3	TRBV10-3	-	TGTGCCATCAGTCGGACTAAATCAGATACGCAGTATTTT	CAISRTKSDTQYF
-	TRBJ1-5	TRBV4-1	-	TGCGCCAGCAGCCTCACAGAGCTTAGCAATCAGCCCCAGCATTTT	CASSLTELSNQPQHF
-	TRBJ1-1	TRBV12-3/TRBV12-4	-	TGTGCCAGCAGAAGGACAGTTGAAGCTTTCTTT	CASRRTVEAFF
TRBD1	TRBJ1-1	TRBV6-5	-	TGTGCCAGCAGTTACGGGACAGCGAACACTGAAGCTTTCTTT	CASSYGTANTEAFF
TRBD1	TRBJ2-2	TRBV7-6	-	TGTGCCAGCAGCTCACCCCGGGACAGAATCAGGGGGGAGCTGTTTTTT	CASSSPRDRIRGELFF
-	TRBJ2-2	TRBV27	-	TGTGCCAGCAGTTCCCTAGGGGACAGCGGGAGAGGAACCGGGGAGCTGTTTTTT	CASSSLGDSGRGTGELFF
TRBD1	TRBJ1-2	TRBV6-2/TRBV6-3	-	TGTGCCAGCAGCCGCGGGACAGTCTATGGCTACACCTTC	CASSRGTVYGYTF
-	TRBJ2-7	TRBV3-1/TRBV3-2	-	TGTGCCAGCAGCCCCTTGTCGGGGGACAGAGCCTACGAGCAGTACTTC	CASSPLSGDRAYEQYF
TRBD2	TRBJ2-1	TRBV19	once	TGTGCCAGTAGTATAGGTAGCGGGAGTCTCAATGAGCAGTTCTTC	CASSIGSGSLNEQFF
TRBD1	TRBJ1-5	TRBV2	-	TGTGCCAGCAGTTACACAGGGGTCCCAAGTCAGCCCCAGCATTTT	CASSYTGVPSQPQHF
-	TRBJ1-2	TRBV18	-	TGTGCCAGCTCATCCGGCCAGGGGAACTATGGCTACACCTTC	CASSSGQGNYGYTF
-	TRBJ1-2	TRBV30	-	TGTGCCTGGAGTGTAGGGGGGGGCAATGGCTACACCTTC	CAWSVGGGNGYTF
TRBD2	TRBJ2-7	TRBV7-8	-	TGTGCCAGCAGCTCCCTATGGCCGGGGGGGGCAGGCTACGAGCAGTACTTC	CASSSLWPGGAGYEQYF
-	TRBJ2-1	TRBV18	few	TGTGCCAGCTCAAGTCGAAGCGGGCTCGGGTCCTACAATGAGCAGTTCTTC	CASSSRSGLGSYNEQFF
-	TRBJ1-2	TRBV6-6	once	TGTGCCAGCAGGGAGTATGATGGCTACACCTTC	CASREYDGYTF
TRBD1	TRBJ1-2	TRBV5-4	-	TGTGCCAGCAGCTTTTCAGGGGGCCTATATGGCTACACCTTC	CASSFSGGLYGYTF
TRBD2	TRBJ2-1	TRBV10-3	-	TGTGCCATCAGCGGGACTAGCGGGCGTCTTACCCGGAATGAGCAGTTCTTC	CAISGTSGRLTRNEQFF
-	TRBJ1-4	TRBV6-5	-	TGTGCCAGCAGTTTTCGGCGGGCCTCAACTAATGAAAAACTGTTTTTT	CASSFRRASTNEKLFF
-	TRBJ2-7	TRBV18	-	TGTGCCAGCTCACCAGCTACAGGGTGGGAGCAGTACTTC	CASSPATGWEQYF
-	TRBJ2-1	TRBV14	-	TGTGCCAGCAGCCAAGTCAAGGCCAGGGGCTTCCTTGGACCCAACAATGAGCAGTTCTTC	CASSQVKARGFLGPNNEQFF
-	TRBJ2-5	TRBV6-1	-	TGTGCCAGCAGTGAATTAAACAGGCCCCAAGAGACCCAGTACTTC	CASSELNRPQETQYF
TRBD1	TRBJ1-1	TRBV19	-	TGTGCCAGTAGTAAGGACAGGGGGCAGGGAAACACTGAAGCTTTCTTT	CASSKDRGQGNTEAFF
-	TRBJ1-1	TRBV2	-	TGTGCCAGCTCTCCTATCTTGAACACTGAAGCTTTCTTT	CASSPILNTEAFF
TRBD2	TRBJ2-1	TRBV15	-	TGTGCCACCAGCAAAATCAGCGGGAGGGCCCATGAGCAGTTCTTC	CATSKISGRAHEQFF
-	TRBJ1-6	TRBV28	-	TGTGCCAGCATGGACTTCGCGTTAATTTCACCCCTCCACTTT	CASMDFALISPLHF
-	TRBJ1-1	TRBV5-4	-	TGTGCCAGCAGCTTGGTTACAGGAAGTGAAGCTTTCTTT	CASSLVTGSEAFF
-	TRBJ2-7	TRBV6-5	-	TGTGCCAGCATGGATATTTGGTCGACGGGCTACGAGCAGTACTTC	CASMDIWSTGYEQYF
TRBD1	TRBJ1-1	TRBV4-1	-	TGCGCCAGCAGCCAAGGTGGGACAGTGAACACTGAAGCTTTCTTT	CASSQGGTVNTEAFF
TRBD1	TRBJ2-7	TRBV29-1	-	TGCAGCGTGTACCGGGACAGGGGCCAGCAGTACTTC	CSVYRDRGQQYF
TRBD1	TRBJ1-2	TRBV3-1/TRBV3-2	-	TGTGCCAGCAGCCAAGTCAATCAGGGGGCTAGTGGCTACACCTTC	CASSQVNQGASGYTF
-	TRBJ1-1	TRBV5-8	few	TGTGCCAGCAGCTTGGCTCCGTCACGGGATGAAGCTTTCTTT	CASSLAPSRDEAFF
TRBD1	TRBJ1-1	TRBV18	-	TGTGCCAGCTCACCGCCCAACAGGGGGCATACTGAAGCTTTCTTT	CASSPPNRGHTEAFF
-	TRBJ2-7	TRBV7-2	-	TGTGCCAGCAGCTTCGAACAGACCTACGAGCAGTACTTC	CASSFEQTYEQYF
-	TRBJ1-1	TRBV11-2	-	TGTGCCAGCGGGCCGAGAAGTAATGAAGCTTTCTTT	CASGPRSNEAFF
TRBD1	TRBJ2-1	TRBV7-3	-	TGTGCCAGCAGCTTACGGACAGGACCCTACAATGAGCAGTTCTTC	CASSLRTGPYNEQFF
-	TRBJ1-1	TRBV3-1/TRBV3-2	-	TGTGCCAGCAGCCCTCAGGGCCAGCAAGCTGAAGCTTTCTTT	CASSPQGQQAEAFF
TRBD1	TRBJ1-1	TRBV6-1	-	TGTGCCAGCAGTGAACACGTCAGGGGGCCCTACGTCTTT	CASSEHVRGPYVF
TRBD1	TRBJ1-4	TRBV30	-	TGTGCCAGTACAGGGGTAGGCGAAAAACTGTTTTTT	CASTGVGEKLFF
-	TRBJ2-1	TRBV19	-	TGTGCCAGTAGTACCCGGGAGAAATACAATGAGCAGTTCTTC	CASSTREKYNEQFF
-	TRBJ1-6	TRBV4-2	-	TGTGCCAGCAGCCAAGGCAGCTCGGGTAATTCACCCCTCCACTTT	CASSQGSSGNSPLHF
TRBD1	TRBJ1-1	TRBV7-2	-	TGTGCCAGCAGCTTAGCAGACAGGGTATCCACTGAAGCTTTCTTT	CASSLADRVSTEAFF
TRBD1	TRBJ2-1	TRBV11-2	-	TGTGCCAGCAGCTGGGGACAGGGCACCTACAATGAGCAGTTCTTC	CASSWGQGTYNEQFF